This TCR beta chain stems from a study of blood T cell repertoires in COVID-19. Study members were between about 18 and 90 years old and lived in 24 US regions. Either two negative PCRs, clearance, or symptom resolution qualified Cohort 3 donors as recovered. The germline CDR1 and CDR2 sequences are ENHRY and SYGVKD. The CDR3 has 17 amino acids. V trimming: 2 bases; J trimming: 4 bases; junction bases outside the gene matches: 6. TCRdb's table, derived via immunoSEQ multiplex PCR, lists solely in-frame clones and lacks some. The sample shows just over 350,000 clones, about 90% of them seen only once. The sequencing input was PBMCs or T cells enriched from blood (not recorded which). This sequence was found in a woman aged 25 to 39 who had recovered from COVID-19. The J gene is TRBJ2-3, the V gene TRBV10-3, with 13 nucleotides matching TRBD2. The CDR3: CAISEPLLAGGSDTQYF. The CDR3 region has the DNA TGTGCCATCAGTGAGCCGCTACTAGCGGGAGGGTCAGATACGCAGTATTTT.